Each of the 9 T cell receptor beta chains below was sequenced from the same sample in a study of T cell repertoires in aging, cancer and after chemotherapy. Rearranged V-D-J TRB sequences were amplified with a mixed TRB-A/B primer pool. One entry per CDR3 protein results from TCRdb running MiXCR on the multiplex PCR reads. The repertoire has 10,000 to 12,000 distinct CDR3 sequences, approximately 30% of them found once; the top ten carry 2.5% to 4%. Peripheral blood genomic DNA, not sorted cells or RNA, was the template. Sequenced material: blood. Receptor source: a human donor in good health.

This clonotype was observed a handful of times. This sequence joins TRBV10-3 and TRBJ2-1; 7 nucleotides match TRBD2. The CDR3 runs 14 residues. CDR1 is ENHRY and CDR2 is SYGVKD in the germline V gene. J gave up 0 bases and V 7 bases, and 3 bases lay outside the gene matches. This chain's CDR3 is CAITSGNSYNEQFF. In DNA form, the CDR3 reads TGTGCCATCACTAGCGGAAACTCCTACAATGAGCAGTTCTTC.

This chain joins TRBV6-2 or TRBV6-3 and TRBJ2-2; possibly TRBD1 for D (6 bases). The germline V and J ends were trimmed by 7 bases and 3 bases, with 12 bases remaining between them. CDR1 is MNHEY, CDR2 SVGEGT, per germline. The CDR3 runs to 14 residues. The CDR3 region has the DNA TGTGCCAGCACCGGGACAAGGTACACCGGGGAGCTGTTTTTT. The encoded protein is CASTGTRYTGELFF.

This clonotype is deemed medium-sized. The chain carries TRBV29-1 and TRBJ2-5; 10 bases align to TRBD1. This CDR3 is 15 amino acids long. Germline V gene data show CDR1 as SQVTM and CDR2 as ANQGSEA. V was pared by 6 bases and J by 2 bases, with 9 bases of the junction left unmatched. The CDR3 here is CSVRPGQGNQETQYF. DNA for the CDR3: TGCAGCGTGAGACCGGGACAGGGGAATCAAGAGACCCAGTACTTC.

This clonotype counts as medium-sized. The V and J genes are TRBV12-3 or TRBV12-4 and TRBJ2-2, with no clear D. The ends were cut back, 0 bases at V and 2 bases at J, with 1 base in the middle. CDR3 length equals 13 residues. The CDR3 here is CASSLANTGELFF. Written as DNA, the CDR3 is TGTGCCAGCAGTTTAGCAAACACCGGGGAGCTGTTTTTT.

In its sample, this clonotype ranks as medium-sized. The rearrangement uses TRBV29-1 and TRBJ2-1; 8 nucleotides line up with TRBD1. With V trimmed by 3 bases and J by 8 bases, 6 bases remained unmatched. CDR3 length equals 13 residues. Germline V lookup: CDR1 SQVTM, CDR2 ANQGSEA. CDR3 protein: CSVDRGRRDEQFF. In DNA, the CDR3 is TGCAGCGTTGACAGGGGGCGCCGGGATGAGCAGTTCTTC.

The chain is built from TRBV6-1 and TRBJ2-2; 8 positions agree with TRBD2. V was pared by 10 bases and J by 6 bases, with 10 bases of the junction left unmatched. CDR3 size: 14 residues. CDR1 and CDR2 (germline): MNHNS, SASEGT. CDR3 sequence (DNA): TGTGCCACGGACCCGGGGGGGCGGGCCGGGGAGCTGTTTTTT. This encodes CATDPGGRAGELFF.

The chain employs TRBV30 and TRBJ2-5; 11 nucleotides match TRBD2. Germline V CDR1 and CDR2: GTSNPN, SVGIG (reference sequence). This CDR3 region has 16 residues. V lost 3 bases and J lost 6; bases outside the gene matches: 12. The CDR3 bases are TGTGCCTGGAGCCTGCGGGGTAGCGGGGGGGCAAAGACCCAGTACTTC. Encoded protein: CAWSLRGSGGAKTQYF. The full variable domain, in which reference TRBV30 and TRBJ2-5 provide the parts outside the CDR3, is SQTIHQWPATLVQPVGSPLSLECTVEGTSNPNLYWYRQAAGRGLQLLFYSVGIGQISSEVPQNLSASRPQDRQFILSSKKLLLSDSGFYLCAWSLRGSGGAKTQYFGPGTRLLVL.

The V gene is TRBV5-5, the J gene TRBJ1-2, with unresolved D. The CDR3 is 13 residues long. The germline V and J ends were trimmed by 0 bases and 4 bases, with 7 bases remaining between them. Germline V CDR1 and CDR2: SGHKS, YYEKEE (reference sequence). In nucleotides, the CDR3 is TGTGCCAGCAGCTTGGACGGGGTCTATGGCTACACCTTC. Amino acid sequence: CASSLDGVYGYTF.

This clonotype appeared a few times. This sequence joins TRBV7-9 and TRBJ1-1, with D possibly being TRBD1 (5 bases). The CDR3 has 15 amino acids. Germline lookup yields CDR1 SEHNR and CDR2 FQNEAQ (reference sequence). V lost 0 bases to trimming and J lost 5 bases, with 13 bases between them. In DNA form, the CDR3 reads TGTGCCAGCAGCTTAGCGCCAGCAGGGTTGACTGAAGCTTTCTTT. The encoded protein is CASSLAPAGLTEAFF.